The rows below give T cell receptor beta chains drawn from one sample of a study of somatic mutations in cytotoxic T cells in rheumatoid arthritis. The protocol was immunoSEQ multiplex PCR, while the TCRdb copy is restricted to in-frame clones and leaves out a portion. The table includes over 15,000 clones, 86% detected once. Sequencing used CD8+ T cells sorted from blood. These receptors all stem from a man aged 35 to 55 in good health. CDR3s include the opening cysteine and the closing phenylalanine or tryptophan. Fields, in order: clone size, V gene, J gene, D gene, CDR3 DNA, CDR3 protein. The D gene is left open where the match is weak. Size is omitted from some rows. Given values are once, few, many or a class for expanded clones.

NA	TRBV7-9	TRBJ1-1	NA	TGTGCCAGCACATTTTCGAACACTGAAGCTTTCTTT	CASTFSNTEAFF
NA	TRBV4-3	TRBJ2-1	TRBD2	TGCGCCAGCAGCCAAGCCCTAGCGGATGAGCAGTTCTTC	CASSQALADEQFF
NA	TRBV15	TRBJ2-7	TRBD1	TGTGCCACCAGCAGAGTAGACAGGGTCACCTACGAGCAGTACTTC	CATSRVDRVTYEQYF
NA	TRBV19	TRBJ2-2	TRBD1	TGTGCCAGTAGTGACCGGGACAGGGTTACCGGGGAGCTGTTTTTT	CASSDRDRVTGELFF
NA	TRBV19	TRBJ1-2	NA	TGTGCCAGTAGTAACTTAGCCGGAGGGGGGAACTATGGCTACACCTTC	CASSNLAGGGNYGYTF
NA	TRBV2	TRBJ2-1	TRBD1	TGTGCCAGCAGTGATCCACAGGGGGGCCTATACAATGAGCAGTTCTTC	CASSDPQGGLYNEQFF
NA	TRBV6-5	TRBJ2-2	NA	TGTGCCAGCAGTGGAGCGTACACCGGGGAGCTGTTTTTT	CASSGAYTGELFF
NA	TRBV28	TRBJ2-5	TRBD1	TGTGCCAGCAGTGGCGGACAGGGCTTCGAGACCCAGTACTTC	CASSGGQGFETQYF
NA	TRBV7-9	TRBJ2-7	NA	TGTGCCAGCAGCTCCCGGGGACCTGTGACAGACTCCTACGAGCAGTACTTC	CASSSRGPVTDSYEQYF
NA	TRBV7-3	TRBJ1-4	NA	TGTGCCAGCAGTCTCTCAGGGGCAACTAATGAAAAACTGTTTTTT	CASSLSGATNEKLFF
NA	TRBV6-1	TRBJ2-6	NA	TGTGCCAGCAGGGGGAAGTCTGGGGCCAACGTCCTGACTTTC	CASRGKSGANVLTF
NA	TRBV1	TRBJ2-2	NA	TGCACCAGCAGCCAAGACCACAGTGACACCGGGGAGCTGTTTTTT	CTSSQDHSDTGELFF
NA	TRBV20-1	TRBJ2-1	NA	TGCAGTGCCGGGGACTACAATGAGCAGTTCTTC	CSAGDYNEQFF
NA	TRBV29-1	TRBJ2-7	NA	TGCAGCGTTGAAGATCTTTGGAGTTACGAGCAGTACTTC	CSVEDLWSYEQYF
NA	TRBV5-6	TRBJ1-1	TRBD1	TGTGCCAGCAGCTGGGACAGGGGGTTAGCTGAAGCTTTCTTT	CASSWDRGLAEAFF
NA	TRBV29-1	TRBJ2-7	NA	TGCAGCGTTGGGCAGGGTCGAGCCTACGAGCAGTACTTC	CSVGQGRAYEQYF
NA	TRBV27	TRBJ2-7	TRBD1	TGTGCCAGCAGTCCTGACAGGGCGCCCTACGAGCAGTACTTC	CASSPDRAPYEQYF
NA	TRBV27	TRBJ1-1	TRBD1	TGTGCCAGCAGTCGACAGGGGATTTACACTGAAGCTTTCTTT	CASSRQGIYTEAFF
NA	TRBV28	TRBJ2-7	TRBD2	TGTGCCAGCAGTTTGGGACTAGCGGGGCTCTTTTCCTACGAGCAGTACTTC	CASSLGLAGLFSYEQYF
NA	TRBV4-2	TRBJ1-1	NA	TGTGCCAGCAGCCAGGCGAGGCAAGCTTTCTTT	CASSQARQAFF
NA	TRBV5-1	TRBJ2-7	TRBD2	TGCGCCAGCAGCTTGTGGCCGACTAGCTCGGACTACGAGCAGTACTTC	CASSLWPTSSDYEQYF
NA	TRBV27	TRBJ2-2	NA	TGTGCCAGCAGTTTAAACAGCCTGAGGTTGGGGGAGCTGTTTTTT	CASSLNSLRLGELFF
NA	TRBV19	TRBJ1-5	TRBD1	TGTGCCAGTAGTATGGTGTGGCAGGGGGCCACCTCCCAGCATTTT	CASSMVWQGATSQHF
NA	TRBV27	TRBJ2-1	NA	TGTGCCAGCAGTCTGAGAGGTGAGCAGTTCTTC	CASSLRGEQFF
NA	TRBV4-2	TRBJ2-2	NA	TGTGCCAGCAGCCAGCCCGGGAACACCGGGGAGCTGTTTTTT	CASSQPGNTGELFF
NA	TRBV5-6	TRBJ2-5	TRBD2	TGTGCCAGCAGCCGTCCGGGACTAGCCGACCAAGAGACCCAGTACTTC	CASSRPGLADQETQYF
NA	TRBV7-8	TRBJ1-3	NA	TGTGCCAGCAGCTTAGTGCCGAGCTCTGGAAACACCATATATTTT	CASSLVPSSGNTIYF
NA	TRBV27	TRBJ2-2	TRBD2	TGTGCCAGCAACCAGGGACTAGCGGGAGTGACCGGGGAGCTGTTTTTT	CASNQGLAGVTGELFF
NA	TRBV15	TRBJ2-5	NA	TGTGCCACCAGCAGAATCCGACGGGACTACCAAGAGACCCAGTACTTC	CATSRIRRDYQETQYF
NA	TRBV10-1	TRBJ2-1	NA	TGCGCCAGCAGTGAGCGTCAGGGGCGAGTCAATGAGCAGTTCTTC	CASSERQGRVNEQFF
NA	TRBV2	TRBJ1-5	NA	TGTGCCAGCAGTAGGTACCCAGGGTCGGGTCAGCCCCAGCATTTT	CASSRYPGSGQPQHF
NA	TRBV5-4	TRBJ2-1	TRBD2	TGTGCCAGCAGCTTGGGTTCTAGCGGGAGGAAAGAAGAGCAGTTCTTC	CASSLGSSGRKEEQFF
once	TRBV4-1	TRBJ2-7	NA	TGCGCCAGCAGCCAAGGAGACGGGGGCGAGCAGTACTTC	CASSQGDGGEQYF
NA	TRBV7-9	TRBJ2-1	NA	TGTGCCGGCAGCCATAGCGGAGCCGGCTACAATGAGCAGTTCTTC	CAGSHSGAGYNEQFF
NA	TRBV4-3	TRBJ2-5	TRBD2	TGCGCCAGCAGCCAGGGAGCGGGAAATCAAGAGACCCAGTACTTC	CASSQGAGNQETQYF
once	TRBV4-3	TRBJ2-3	TRBD1	TGCGCCAGCAGCCAAGATCTATGGGTGAGGGGACAGGGGGACACAGATACGCAGTATTTT	CASSQDLWVRGQGDTDTQYF
NA	TRBV29-1	TRBJ2-6	TRBD1	TGCAGCGCCCATCAAGAACGTACCGGGACAGGGGGCGGAACTGGGGCCAACGTCCTGACTTTC	CSAHQERTGTGGGTGANVLTF
few	TRBV7-9	TRBJ1-1	TRBD1	TGTGCCAGCAGCCGTCGGACAGGGGGGACTGAAGCTTTCTTT	CASSRRTGGTEAFF
NA	TRBV16	TRBJ1-5	NA	TGTGCCAGCAGCCGTCCTCCCGACAATCAGCCCCAGCATTTT	CASSRPPDNQPQHF
NA	TRBV6-4	TRBJ2-1	TRBD1	TGTGCCAGCAGTACCACCGGGACAGGGGGAGATGAGCAGTTCTTC	CASSTTGTGGDEQFF
NA	TRBV27	TRBJ2-7	NA	TGTGCCAGCAGATTATCAAATCGGGGCGAGCAGTACTTC	CASRLSNRGEQYF
NA	TRBV7-2	TRBJ2-7	TRBD2	TGTGCCAGCAGCTTAGGGGATAGCGGGAACGAGCAGTACTTC	CASSLGDSGNEQYF
NA	TRBV9	TRBJ2-1	TRBD1	TGTGCCAGCAGCGTCAACAGGGGCGATGAGCAGTTCTTC	CASSVNRGDEQFF
few	TRBV28	TRBJ1-1	NA	TGTGCCAGCAGGGGAACGGGACGGAACACTGAAGCTTTCTTT	CASRGTGRNTEAFF
NA	TRBV7-2	TRBJ2-1	NA	TGTGCCAGCAGCTTAACTGGGGGCAATGAGCAGTTCTTC	CASSLTGGNEQFF
NA	TRBV27	TRBJ2-7	NA	TGTGCCAGCGGGGGCTCCTACGAGCAGTACTTC	CASGGSYEQYF
NA	TRBV27	TRBJ2-1	NA	TGTGCCAGCAGTTTTAACAGGGCTGGGGAGCAGTTCTTC	CASSFNRAGEQFF
NA	TRBV27	TRBJ2-7	TRBD2	TGTGCCAGCAGTTTTTCCGGGACTAGCGGGAGTTACGAGCAGTACTTC	CASSFSGTSGSYEQYF
NA	TRBV5-1	TRBJ1-2	NA	TGCGCCGGGCGTTTTGGCTACACCTTC	CAGRFGYTF
NA	TRBV28	TRBJ2-3	TRBD2	TGTGCCAGCAGTTTTGAGCTAGCGGGAGTCTTAAGAGATACGCAGTATTTT	CASSFELAGVLRDTQYF